This T cell receptor (beta chain) was obtained from a study of blood T cell repertoires in COVID-19 (dated by TCRdb to 2019 to 2021). Background for the entire study: Samples from collaborators originated in the United States, Italy and Spain and spanned both the acute and convalescent phases of COVID-19. The prospective study material was composed of cDNA or gDNA derived from T cells, B-cell-depleted T cells, or PBMCs. The dataset comprised deeply sampled blood TCRbeta repertoires from subjects exposed to, actively infected with, or recovered from COVID-19. The repertoires were released in a freely available public database meant as a resource for research on the immune response to SARS-CoV-2. The samples were drawn from two sources: the first 160 participants of the ongoing ImmuneRACE study, and fewer than 1,500 subjects contributed by 6 global collaborators. Nearly every sample came with metadata listing a de-identified subject ID, COVID-19 status, age in years and sex. Where available, HLA class I and class II types were taken from metadata supplied by the sample provider and were not determined by assay-based typing. Overall study outcomes, separate from this receptor: Clinical and demographic metadata were provided uncurated, with the amount varying by source and participant.

Collaborating institutions collected whole blood in K2EDTA tubes following their own protocols. For TCRbeta analysis, collaborators shipped samples as frozen whole blood, isolated PBMCs, or DNA extracted from either of those sample types. The CDR3 runs 15 residues from the cysteine to the phenylalanine. The CDR3 DNA has 45 bases and is translated from base 1. Between the V and J ends, shortened by 5 bases and 3 bases respectively, the junction contains 14 bases. As encoded in the germline V gene, CDR1 is SGHTA while CDR2 is FQGNSA. Concerning this clone itself: Its antigen is still unknown. Per-base qualities were not stored, and no clone one base away is much larger.

TCRbeta CDR3 regions were amplified from genomic DNA using the immunoSEQ Assay, a bias-controlled multiplex PCR. The paper's processing steps were these. Nucleated cell counts per sample were estimated from amplification of reference gene primers within the assay. To quantify the absolute abundance of each unique TCRbeta CDR3 rearrangement, sequence reads were collapsed and filtered. Productive Simpson clonality was computed per sample as the square root of Simpson's diversity index over productive rearrangements. TCRdb took this table from immuneACCESS and kept in-frame rearrangements with V and J called. Such tables lack part of the clones; where checked against another copy, unresolved V genes explain under half of the gap, and the rest is unexplained. V and J calls and clone size come straight from that table; D and trimming were deduced from the DNA. The sample contains approximately 160,000 clones, about four fifths of them found a single time. The top ten clonotypes cover 13% to 15% of the sample.

The clonotype originates from a man aged 18 to 29 with active or convalescent COVID-19. The chain is made from TRBV7-2 and TRBJ1-5, with a weak D call of TRBD1 (5 bases match). Sample: peripheral blood. The nucleotide sequence is TGTGCCAGCAGCCCTCAGAAGGGGAACAATCAGCCCCAGCATTTT. This sequence encodes CASSPQKGNNQPQHF.